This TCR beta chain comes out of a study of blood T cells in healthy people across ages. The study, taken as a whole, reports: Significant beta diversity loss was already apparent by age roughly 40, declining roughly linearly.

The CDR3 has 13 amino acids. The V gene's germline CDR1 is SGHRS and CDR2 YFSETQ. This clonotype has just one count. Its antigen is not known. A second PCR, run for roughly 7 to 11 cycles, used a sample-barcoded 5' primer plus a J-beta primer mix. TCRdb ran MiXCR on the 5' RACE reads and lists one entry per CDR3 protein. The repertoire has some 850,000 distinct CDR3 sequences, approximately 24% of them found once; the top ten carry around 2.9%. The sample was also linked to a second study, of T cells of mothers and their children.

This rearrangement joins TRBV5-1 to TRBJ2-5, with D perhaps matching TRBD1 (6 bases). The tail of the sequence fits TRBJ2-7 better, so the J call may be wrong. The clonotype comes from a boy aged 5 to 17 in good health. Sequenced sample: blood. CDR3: CASSMDSRYEQYF. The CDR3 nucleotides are TGCGCCAGCAGCATGGACAGCCGCTACGAGCAGTACTTC.